The 10 T cell receptor beta chains in this list originate from one sample, sequenced in a study of cytomegalovirus exposure and HLA in healthy donors. Researchers ran the PCR with 60 Vbeta and 13 Jbeta primers. The assay was immunoSEQ multiplex PCR, and TCRdb's table has in-frame clones only and misses some. Here the sample spans around 150,000 clones, less than 90% being singletons. Specimen: PBMCs. The receptors were gathered from a male donor in good health and CMV-seropositive.

This chain connects TRBV9 to TRBJ2-1; 9 nucleotides line up with TRBD2. The V and J ends lost 3 bases and 6 bases, in that order; junction bases with no gene match: 13. The V gene's germline CDR1 is SGDLS and CDR2 YYNGEE. The CDR3 covers 17 residues. CDR3 DNA: TGTGCCAGCAGCGCCCCGGAAGGCGGGAGGGTGGTCAATGAGCAGTTCTTC. Protein product: CASSAPEGGRVVNEQFF. Using reference TRBV9 and TRBJ2-1 for the parts outside the CDR3, the full variable domain is DSGVTQTPKHLITATGQRVTLRCSPRSGDLSVYWYQQSLDQGLQFLIQYYNGEERAKGNILERFSAQQFPDLHSELNLSSLELGDSALYFCASSAPEGGRVVNEQFFGPGTRLTVL.

The rearrangement links TRBV5-6 to TRBJ2-3, with 10 bases lining up with TRBD2. The germline V gene has CDR1 SGHDT and CDR2 YYEEEE. V lost 5 bases, J lost 1 base, and 4 bases stayed unmatched. The CDR3 is 15 amino acids. This CDR3 reads CASRTLAGGTDTQYF. CDR3 in DNA: TGTGCCAGCAGGACTCTAGCGGGAGGCACAGATACGCAGTATTTT.

The chain is built from TRBV9 and TRBJ1-5; D is possibly TRBD1 (6 bases). This CDR3 is built from 14 residues. The germline gives CDR1 SGDLS, CDR2 YYNGEE. Trimming stripped 2 bases from V and 7 bases from J, with 13 bases between. CDR3 sequence (DNA): TGTGCCAGCAGCGTCGGGTGGCAGGGGCAGCCCCAGCATTTT. Its protein product is CASSVGWQGQPQHF. Variable domain in full (rest from reference TRBV9 and TRBJ1-5): DSGVTQTPKHLITATGQRVTLRCSPRSGDLSVYWYQQSLDQGLQFLIQYYNGEERAKGNILERFSAQQFPDLHSELNLSSLELGDSALYFCASSVGWQGQPQHFGDGTRLSIL.

This chain joins TRBV5-1 and TRBJ2-7; 10 bases agree with TRBD1. This CDR3 is 14 amino acids long. Per germline, CDR1 SGHRS and CDR2 YFSETQ. V lost 3 bases, J lost 6 bases, and 6 bases stayed unmatched. The CDR3 bases are TGCGCCAGCAGCTCGGGACAGGGGCTTGTCGAGCAGTACTTC. Translated: CASSSGQGLVEQYF. Together with reference TRBV5-1 and TRBJ2-7, the CDR3 gives the full variable domain: KAGVTQTPRYLIKTRGQQVTLSCSPISGHRSVSWYQQTPGQGLQFLFEYFSETQRNKGNFPGRFSGRQFSNSRSEMNVSTLELGDSALYLCASSSGQGLVEQYFGPGTRLTVT.

The genes are TRBV13 and TRBJ2-7; the D gene is possibly TRBD2 (5 bases). Deletions cut 4 bases from V and 2 bases from J, with 12 bases between. Germline V gene data show CDR1 as PRHDT and CDR2 as FYEKMQ (reference sequence). The CDR3 loop spans 14 amino acids. The CDR3 DNA sequence: TGTGCCAGCAGCTCCCGGGCCGGGGCCTACGAGCAGTACTTC. Amino acids: CASSSRAGAYEQYF. The full variable domain, in which reference TRBV13 and TRBJ2-7 provide the parts outside the CDR3, is AAGVIQSPRHLIKEKRETATLKCYPIPRHDTVYWYQQGPGQDPQFLISFYEKMQSDKGSIPDRFSAQQFSDYHSELNMSSLELGDSALYFCASSSRAGAYEQYFGPGTRLTVT.

The CDR3 spells CASSAASRGTYEQYF. The CDR3 DNA reads TGTGCCAGCAGTGCCGCTTCCAGGGGTACCTACGAGCAGTACTTC. The chain uses TRBV27 and TRBJ2-7; D might be TRBD1 (6 bases). Per the germline V gene, CDR1 is MNHEY and CDR2 is SMNVEV (reference sequence). The V end was cut by 5 bases, the J end by 2 bases, with 16 bases between. CDR3 length: 15 residues.

This chain uses TRBV5-6 with TRBJ1-4, with TRBD1 as a possible D gene (6 bases). The V gene lost 0 bases and the J gene lost 6 bases, with 15 bases spanning the gap. The CDR3 loop spans 16 amino acids. CDR1 is SGHDT and CDR2 is YYEEEE in the germline V gene. The CDR3 nucleotides read TGTGCCAGCAGCTTGGGCCCACAGGGAGGGGATGAAAAACTGTTTTTT. This sequence encodes CASSLGPQGGDEKLFF.

The chain combines TRBV28 with TRBJ2-7; 10 positions match TRBD2. V lost 9 bases, J lost 1 base, and 12 bases stayed unmatched. CDR1 MDHEN and CDR2 SYDVKM come from the germline V gene. The CDR3 consists of 16 residues. The chain's CDR3 is CASFSGASGRSYEQYF. The CDR3 bases are TGTGCCAGTTTCTCTGGGGCTAGCGGGAGATCCTACGAGCAGTACTTC.

In DNA, the CDR3 is TGTGCCAGCAGCCCTACAGTCGTCGCCACCGGGGAGCTGTTTTTT. Its protein is CASSPTVVATGELFF. The chain uses TRBV27 and TRBJ2-2; D remains unclear. V was clipped by 6 bases and J by 4 bases, with 15 bases between them. The CDR3 consists of 15 residues. The germline V gene encodes CDR1 MNHEY and CDR2 SMNVEV (reference sequence).

The chain recombines TRBV27 with TRBJ1-1; no clear D. This CDR3 spans 14 amino acids. Germline CDR1 is MNHEY and CDR2 is SMNVEV (reference sequence). V was cut by 2 bases and J by 1 base, with 8 bases left in between. The CDR3 reads CASSLAGKNTEAFF. The DNA for the CDR3 is TGTGCCAGCAGTTTAGCCGGTAAGAACACTGAAGCTTTCTTT.